This record covers a single T cell receptor beta chain. Its antigen is still unknown. The V gene's germline CDR1 is LGHNA and CDR2 YSLEER. With V trimmed by 2 bases and J by 3 bases, 10 bases remained unmatched. The CDR3 is made up of 16 amino acids. Time point noted: cycle 4 day 1 (C4D1), after five to seven weeks of nivolumab. Every patient relapsed after autologous stem cell transplantation, and brentuximab vedotin exposure varied. The data are from a study of PD-1 blockade in classical Hodgkin lymphoma. About the study: With a 2-week interval, patients received intravenous nivolumab at 3 mg/kg.

Notes on the study in general: Undefined causes, possibly disease activity or prior therapy, underlie the repertoire differences. With CD4+ cells, TCR diversity rose significantly by C4D1, but not with CD8+ cells.

Produced via immunoSEQ multiplex PCR; TCRdb's table is partial and in-frame only. Found here are about 21,000 clones, around 80% of them singletons; the top ten hold less than 25%. The sequence was obtained from a human donor with classical Hodgkin lymphoma. The rearrangement links TRBV4-3 to TRBJ2-7; 7 bases align to TRBD2. Sequenced here: peripheral blood mononuclear cells (PBMCs), sampled before the fourth cycle of nivolumab. CDR3 coding DNA: TGCGCCAGCAGCCAAACTACCGGCGGGGGAGTCTACGAGCAGTACTTC. Residues: CASSQTTGGGVYEQYF.